The present entry profiles one T cell receptor beta chain with its context. As yet, its antigen is unknown. The data originate from a study of cytomegalovirus exposure and HLA in healthy donors. Study-wide results and limits: In a later analysis, an Asian-associated ancestry cluster reportedly showed fewer N-insertions than the roughly 700-donor mean. Testing in vitro showed a few CMV-associated chains specific for CMV antigens. One cluster of highly shared sequence variants probably arose as a sequencing artifact.

13 Jbeta primers and 60 Vbeta primers were used for the PCR. Clones were read by immunoSEQ multiplex PCR, and TCRdb kept only the in-frame ones, dropping some. The repertoire has about 200,000 clones, over 70% of them found once; the top ten carry roughly 0.7%. The TCR originated in a boy aged 2 to 10 in good health and CMV-seronegative. Sequenced material: PBMCs.

The CDR3 DNA sequence: TGTGCCAGCAGTCCGGTGGGACAGGGCTACGAGCAGTACTTC. Its protein is CASSPVGQGYEQYF. J is TRBJ2-7 and V is TRBV6-1; 9 bases align to TRBD1. This CDR3 comprises 14 residues. J was trimmed by 3 bases and V by 5 bases; bases with no gene match: 5. Per the germline V gene, CDR1 is MNHNS and CDR2 is SASEGT.